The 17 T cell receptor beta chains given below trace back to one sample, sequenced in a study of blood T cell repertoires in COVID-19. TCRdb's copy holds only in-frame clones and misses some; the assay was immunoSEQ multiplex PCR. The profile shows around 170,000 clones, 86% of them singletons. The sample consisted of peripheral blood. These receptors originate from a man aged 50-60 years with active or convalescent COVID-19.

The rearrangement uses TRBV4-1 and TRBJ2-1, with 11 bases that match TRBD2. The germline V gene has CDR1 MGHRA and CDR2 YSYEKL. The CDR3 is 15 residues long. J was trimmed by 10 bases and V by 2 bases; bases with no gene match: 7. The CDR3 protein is CASSQRLAGLGEQFF. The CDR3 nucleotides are TGCGCCAGCAGCCAAAGACTAGCGGGGCTCGGGGAGCAGTTCTTC.

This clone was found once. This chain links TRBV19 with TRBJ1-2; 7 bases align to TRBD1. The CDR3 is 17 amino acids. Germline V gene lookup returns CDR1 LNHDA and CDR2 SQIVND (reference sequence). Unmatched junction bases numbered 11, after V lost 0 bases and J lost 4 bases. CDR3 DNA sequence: TGTGCCAGTAGTATAGATACAACTTCTGGGGACAGCTATGGCTACACCTTC. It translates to CASSIDTTSGDSYGYTF.

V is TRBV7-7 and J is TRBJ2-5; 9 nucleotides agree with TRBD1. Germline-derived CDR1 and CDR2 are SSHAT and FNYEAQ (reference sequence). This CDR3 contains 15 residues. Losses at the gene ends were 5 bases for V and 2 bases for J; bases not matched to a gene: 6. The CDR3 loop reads CASSQGQGDQETQYF. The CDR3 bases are TGTGCCAGCAGCCAGGGACAGGGAGATCAAGAGACCCAGTACTTC.

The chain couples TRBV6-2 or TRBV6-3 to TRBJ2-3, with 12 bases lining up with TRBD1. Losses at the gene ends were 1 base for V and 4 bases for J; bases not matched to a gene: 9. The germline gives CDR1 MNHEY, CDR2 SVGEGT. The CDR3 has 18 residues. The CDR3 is CASSYLGQGASFSDTQYF. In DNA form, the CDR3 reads TGTGCCAGCAGTTACTTGGGACAGGGGGCATCTTTCTCAGATACGCAGTATTTT.

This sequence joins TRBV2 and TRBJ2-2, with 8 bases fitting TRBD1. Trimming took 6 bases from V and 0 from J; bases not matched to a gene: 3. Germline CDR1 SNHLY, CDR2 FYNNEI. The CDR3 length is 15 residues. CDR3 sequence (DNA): TGTGCCAGCAGGGACAGGGCTGCGAACACCGGGGAGCTGTTTTTT. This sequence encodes CASRDRAANTGELFF.

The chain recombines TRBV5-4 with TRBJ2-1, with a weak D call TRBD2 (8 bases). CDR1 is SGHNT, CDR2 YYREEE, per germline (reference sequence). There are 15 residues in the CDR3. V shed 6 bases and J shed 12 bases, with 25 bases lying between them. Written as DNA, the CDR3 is TGTGCCAGCAATAACGGGAGGGGGCTCATGTATAGGCAGTTCTTC. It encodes CASNNGRGLMYRQFF. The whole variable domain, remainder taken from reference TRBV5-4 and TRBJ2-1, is ETGVTQSPTHLIKTRGQQVTLRCSSQSGHNTVSWYQQALGQGPQFIFQYYREEENGRGNFPPRFSGLQFPNYSSELNVNALELDDSALYLCASNNGRGLMYRQFFGPGTRLTVL.

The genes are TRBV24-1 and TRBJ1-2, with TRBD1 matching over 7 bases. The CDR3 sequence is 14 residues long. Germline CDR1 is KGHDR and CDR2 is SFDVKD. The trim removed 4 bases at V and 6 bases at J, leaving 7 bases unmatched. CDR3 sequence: CATSDSPGQHGYTF. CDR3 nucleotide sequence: TGTGCCACCAGTGACTCACCGGGACAGCATGGCTACACCTTC.

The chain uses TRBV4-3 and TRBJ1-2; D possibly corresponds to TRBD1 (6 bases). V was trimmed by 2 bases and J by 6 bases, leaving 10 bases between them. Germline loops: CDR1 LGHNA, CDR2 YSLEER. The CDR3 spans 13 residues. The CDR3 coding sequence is TGCGCCAGCAGCCAACTGACAGGAAATGGCTACACCTTC. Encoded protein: CASSQLTGNGYTF.

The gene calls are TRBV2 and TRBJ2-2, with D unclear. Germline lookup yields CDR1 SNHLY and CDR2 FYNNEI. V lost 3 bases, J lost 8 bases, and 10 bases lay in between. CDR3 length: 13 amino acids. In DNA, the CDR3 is TGTGCCAGCAGTGAGAGGAGCTTTGGGGAGCTGTTTTTT. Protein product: CASSERSFGELFF. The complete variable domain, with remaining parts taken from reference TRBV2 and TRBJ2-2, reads EPEVTQTPSHQVTQMGQEVILRCVPISNHLYFYWYRQILGQKVEFLVSFYNNEISEKSEIFDDQFSVERPDGSNFTLKIRSTKLEDSAMYFCASSERSFGELFFGEGSRLTVL.

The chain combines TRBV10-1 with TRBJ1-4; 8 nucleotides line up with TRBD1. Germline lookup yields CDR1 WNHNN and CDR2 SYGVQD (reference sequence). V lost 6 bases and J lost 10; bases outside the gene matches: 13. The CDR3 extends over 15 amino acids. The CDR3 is CASRGQELQTGKLFF. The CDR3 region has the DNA TGCGCCAGCAGGGGACAGGAGCTCCAGACGGGAAAACTGTTTTTT.

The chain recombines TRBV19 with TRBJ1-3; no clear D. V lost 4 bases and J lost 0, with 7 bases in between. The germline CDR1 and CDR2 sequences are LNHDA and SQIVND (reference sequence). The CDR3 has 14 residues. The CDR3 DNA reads TGTGCCAGTAGTACAGGCTACTCTGGAAACACCATATATTTT. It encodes CASSTGYSGNTIYF. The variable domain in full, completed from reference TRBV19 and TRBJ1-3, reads DGGITQSPKYLFRKEGQNVTLSCEQNLNHDAMYWYRQDPGQGLRLIYYSQIVNDFQKGDIAEGYSVSREKKESFPLTVTSAQKNPTAFYLCASSTGYSGNTIYFGEGSWLTVV.

CDR3 coding DNA: TGTGCCAGCAGTTTAATCGACGAGCAGTACTTC. Translating it yields CASSLIDEQYF. This chain uses TRBV28 with TRBJ2-7; D not resolved. Germline V gene data show CDR1 as MDHEN and CDR2 as SYDVKM. Trimming cost V 2 bases and J 5 bases, with 4 bases left between them. The CDR3 contains 11 residues.

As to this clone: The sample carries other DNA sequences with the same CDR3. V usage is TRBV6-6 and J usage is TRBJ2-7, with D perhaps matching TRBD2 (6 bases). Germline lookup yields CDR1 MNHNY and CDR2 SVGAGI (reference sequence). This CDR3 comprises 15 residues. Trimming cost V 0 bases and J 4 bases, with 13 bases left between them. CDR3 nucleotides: TGTGCCAGCAGTTACTCTGGAGGGTCCGCTTACGAGCAGTACTTC. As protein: CASSYSGGSAYEQYF.

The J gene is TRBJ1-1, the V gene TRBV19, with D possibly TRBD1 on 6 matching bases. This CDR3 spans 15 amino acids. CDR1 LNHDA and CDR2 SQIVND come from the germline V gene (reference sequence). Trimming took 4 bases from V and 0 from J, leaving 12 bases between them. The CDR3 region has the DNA TGTGCCAGTAGTAGTCAGGGGAACATGAACACTGAAGCTTTCTTT. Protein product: CASSSQGNMNTEAFF. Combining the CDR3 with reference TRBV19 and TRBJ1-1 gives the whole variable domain DGGITQSPKYLFRKEGQNVTLSCEQNLNHDAMYWYRQDPGQGLRLIYYSQIVNDFQKGDIAEGYSVSREKKESFPLTVTSAQKNPTAFYLCASSSQGNMNTEAFFGQGTRLTVV.

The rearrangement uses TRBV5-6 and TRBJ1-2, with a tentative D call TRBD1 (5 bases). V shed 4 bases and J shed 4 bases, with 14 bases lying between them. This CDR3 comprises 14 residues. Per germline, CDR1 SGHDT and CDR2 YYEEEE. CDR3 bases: TGTGCCAGCAGCGGCGGGGCCCTCCCCTATGGCTACACCTTC. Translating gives CASSGGALPYGYTF.

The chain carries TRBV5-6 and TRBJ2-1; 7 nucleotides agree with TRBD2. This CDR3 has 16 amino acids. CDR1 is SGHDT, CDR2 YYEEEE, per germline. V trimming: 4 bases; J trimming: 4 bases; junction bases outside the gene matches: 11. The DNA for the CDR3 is TGTGCCAGCAGCCTTACCGGGGGGTTCGTTTACAATGAGCAGTTCTTC. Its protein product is CASSLTGGFVYNEQFF.

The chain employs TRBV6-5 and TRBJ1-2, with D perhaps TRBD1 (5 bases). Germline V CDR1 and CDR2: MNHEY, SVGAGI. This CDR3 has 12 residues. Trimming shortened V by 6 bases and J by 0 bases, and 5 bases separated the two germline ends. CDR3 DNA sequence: TGTGCCAGCAGGGACACTAACTATGGCTACACCTTC. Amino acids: CASRDTNYGYTF.